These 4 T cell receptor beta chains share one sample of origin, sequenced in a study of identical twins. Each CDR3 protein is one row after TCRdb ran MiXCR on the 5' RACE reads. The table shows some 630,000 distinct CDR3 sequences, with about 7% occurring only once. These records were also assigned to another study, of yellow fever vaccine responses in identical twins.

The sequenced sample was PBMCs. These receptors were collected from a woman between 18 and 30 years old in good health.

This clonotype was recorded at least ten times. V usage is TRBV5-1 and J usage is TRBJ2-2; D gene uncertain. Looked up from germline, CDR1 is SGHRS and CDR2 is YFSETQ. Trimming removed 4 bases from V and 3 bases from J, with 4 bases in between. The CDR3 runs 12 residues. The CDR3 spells CASSPYTGELFF. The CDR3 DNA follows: TGCGCCAGCAGCCCGTACACCGGGGAGCTGTTTTTT. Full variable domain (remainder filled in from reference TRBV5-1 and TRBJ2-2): KAGVTQTPRYLIKTRGQQVTLSCSPISGHRSVSWYQQTPGQGLQFLFEYFSETQRNKGNFPGRFSGRQFSNSRSEMNVSTLELGDSALYLCASSPYTGELFFGEGSRLTVL.

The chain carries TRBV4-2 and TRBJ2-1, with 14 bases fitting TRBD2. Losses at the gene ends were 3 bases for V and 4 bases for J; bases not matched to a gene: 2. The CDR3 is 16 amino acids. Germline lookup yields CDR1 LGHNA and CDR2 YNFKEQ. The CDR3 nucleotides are TGTGCCAGCAGCCAGGGACTAGCGGGAGAGTACAATGAGCAGTTCTTC. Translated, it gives CASSQGLAGEYNEQFF.

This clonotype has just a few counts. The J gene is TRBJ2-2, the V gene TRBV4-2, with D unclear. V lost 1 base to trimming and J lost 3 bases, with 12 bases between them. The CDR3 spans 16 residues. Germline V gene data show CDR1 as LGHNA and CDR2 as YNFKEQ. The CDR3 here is CASSQGERVDTGELFF. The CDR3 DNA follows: TGTGCCAGCAGCCAAGGAGAAAGGGTAGACACCGGGGAGCTGTTTTTT.

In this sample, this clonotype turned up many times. CDR3 in DNA: TGTGCCAGCAGTGAACTCAGCCCCAACACTGAAGCTTTCTTT. It specifies CASSELSPNTEAFF. V and J are TRBV6-1 and TRBJ1-1; D gene uncertain. CDR1 MNHNS and CDR2 SASEGT come from the germline V gene. V was trimmed by 2 bases and J by 2 bases, leaving 9 bases between them. The CDR3 runs to 14 residues.